These T cell receptor beta chains were read from a single sample in a study of shared clonotypes between healthy human individuals. Sequenced by immunoSEQ multiplex PCR; TCRdb stores in-frame clones only, minus some. In the table there are some 2 million clones, over 85% of which are singletons. The sequenced sample consisted of naive CD8+ T cells sorted from blood. All receptors derive from a man aged 18 to 30 in good health. CDR3s include the opening cysteine and the closing phenylalanine or tryptophan. Fields, in order: J gene, V gene, clone size, D gene, CDR3 protein, CDR3 DNA. A D gene is named only where the DNA matches it firmly. Expanded clones are given a class, and other clones once, few, many or no size at all.

J gene: TRBJ2-7; V gene: TRBV27; clone size: .; D gene: .; CDR3 protein: CASSFLFGAYEQYF; CDR3 DNA: TGTGCCAGCAGTTTCCTTTTCGGAGCCTACGAGCAGTACTTC
J gene: TRBJ2-1; V gene: TRBV7-9; clone size: .; D gene: .; CDR3 protein: CASTSRDLRDEQFF; CDR3 DNA: TGTGCCAGCACCTCCCGGGACTTAAGGGATGAGCAGTTCTTC
J gene: TRBJ2-3; V gene: TRBV6-1; clone size: .; D gene: .; CDR3 protein: CASSDLFRGEADTQYF; CDR3 DNA: TGTGCCAGCAGTGATCTCTTCAGGGGCGAAGCAGATACGCAGTATTTT
J gene: TRBJ1-2; V gene: TRBV7-6; clone size: .; D gene: TRBD1; CDR3 protein: CASSLGDRGGYGYTF; CDR3 DNA: TGTGCCAGCAGCTTAGGGGACAGGGGCGGTTATGGCTACACCTTC
J gene: TRBJ2-3; V gene: TRBV4-1; clone size: .; D gene: .; CDR3 protein: CASSPHSGVHTDTQYF; CDR3 DNA: TGCGCCAGCAGCCCCCACTCCGGGGTTCACACAGATACGCAGTATTTT
J gene: TRBJ1-4; V gene: TRBV29-1; clone size: .; D gene: .; CDR3 protein: CSVEDPGTATLFF; CDR3 DNA: TGCAGCGTTGAAGACCCCGGGACCGCCACACTGTTTTTT
J gene: TRBJ2-1; V gene: TRBV14; clone size: once; D gene: .; CDR3 protein: CATAELSSYNEQFF; CDR3 DNA: TGTGCCACCGCGGAGCTAAGCTCCTACAATGAGCAGTTCTTC
J gene: TRBJ1-1; V gene: TRBV4-1; clone size: .; D gene: .; CDR3 protein: CASSQDPHANTEAFF; CDR3 DNA: TGCGCCAGCAGCCAAGATCCCCATGCGAACACTGAAGCTTTCTTT
J gene: TRBJ2-3; V gene: TRBV7-2; clone size: .; D gene: .; CDR3 protein: CASSLGRPSADTQYF; CDR3 DNA: TGTGCCAGCAGCTTAGGGCGGCCTAGCGCAGATACGCAGTATTTT
J gene: TRBJ2-5; V gene: TRBV19; clone size: .; D gene: .; CDR3 protein: CASSMWKETQYF; CDR3 DNA: TGTGCCAGTAGTATGTGGAAAGAGACCCAGTACTTC
J gene: TRBJ2-3; V gene: TRBV28; clone size: .; D gene: TRBD1; CDR3 protein: CASSLSDRVTDTQYF; CDR3 DNA: TGTGCCAGCAGTTTATCGGACAGGGTGACAGATACGCAGTATTTT
J gene: TRBJ2-1; V gene: TRBV7-9; clone size: .; D gene: .; CDR3 protein: CASSLTLDRNNEQFF; CDR3 DNA: TGTGCCAGCAGCTTAACACTAGATAGGAACAATGAGCAGTTCTTC
J gene: TRBJ1-2; V gene: TRBV6-1; clone size: .; D gene: .; CDR3 protein: CASSEARRKDYGYTF; CDR3 DNA: TGTGCCAGCAGTGAAGCGCGCCGGAAAGACTATGGCTACACCTTC
J gene: TRBJ2-5; V gene: TRBV12-5; clone size: .; D gene: .; CDR3 protein: CASGIGNQETQYF; CDR3 DNA: TGTGCTAGTGGTATCGGGAACCAAGAGACCCAGTACTTC
J gene: TRBJ1-3; V gene: TRBV5-1; clone size: .; D gene: .; CDR3 protein: CASRTGNTIYF; CDR3 DNA: TGCGCCAGCAGAACTGGAAACACCATATATTTT
J gene: TRBJ2-1; V gene: TRBV6-5; clone size: .; D gene: .; CDR3 protein: CASSYSGSYNEQFF; CDR3 DNA: TGTGCCAGCAGTTACTCCGGCAGCTACAATGAGCAGTTCTTC
J gene: TRBJ2-3; V gene: TRBV6-5; clone size: .; D gene: .; CDR3 protein: CASSYSPTPGDTQYF; CDR3 DNA: TGTGCCAGCAGTTACTCTCCGACCCCCGGAGATACGCAGTATTTT
J gene: TRBJ2-5; V gene: TRBV6-5; clone size: .; D gene: .; CDR3 protein: CASSPTGMMETQYF; CDR3 DNA: TGTGCCAGCAGCCCAACAGGGATGATGGAGACCCAGTACTTC
J gene: TRBJ2-7; V gene: TRBV5-6; clone size: .; D gene: .; CDR3 protein: CASSFERVSYEQYF; CDR3 DNA: TGTGCCAGCAGCTTTGAACGGGTCTCCTACGAGCAGTACTTC
J gene: TRBJ1-2; V gene: TRBV5-1; clone size: .; D gene: TRBD1; CDR3 protein: CASSSRTSGTGDGYTF; CDR3 DNA: TGCGCCAGCAGCTCCCGCACCTCCGGGACAGGAGATGGCTACACCTTC
J gene: TRBJ2-2; V gene: TRBV13; clone size: .; D gene: TRBD2; CDR3 protein: CASSSTSNLSPGELFF; CDR3 DNA: TGTGCCAGCAGCTCGACTAGCAATTTATCTCCCGGGGAGCTGTTTTTT
J gene: TRBJ2-7; V gene: TRBV19; clone size: .; D gene: .; CDR3 protein: CASSIDPTYSYEQYF; CDR3 DNA: TGTGCCAGTAGTATAGACCCGACATATTCCTACGAGCAGTACTTC
J gene: TRBJ2-7; V gene: TRBV5-6; clone size: .; D gene: .; CDR3 protein: CASSLFGGTYEQYF; CDR3 DNA: TGTGCCAGCAGCTTGTTTGGGGGAACCTACGAGCAGTACTTC
J gene: TRBJ2-1; V gene: TRBV6-5; clone size: .; D gene: .; CDR3 protein: CASSPSGLSYNEQFF; CDR3 DNA: TGTGCCAGCAGTCCCTCGGGTCTGTCCTACAATGAGCAGTTCTTC